The TCR beta chain described here comes from a study of T-cell reconstitution after alpha-beta-depleted transplantation in children. Study-wide results and limits: Surviving recipient T cells and thymic progenitors accounted for the high day-60 TCRbeta diversity observed in some patients. Expanded clones from the graft, numbering several hundred, reportedly supplied alpha-beta T cells about two months after transplant.

This clonotype was picked up many times. The antigen remains unidentified. The germline V gene has CDR1 SGHAT and CDR2 FQNNGV. The CDR3 extends over 17 amino acids. Trimming took off 0 bases at V and 0 bases at J, with 12 bases between the two ends. Library preparation (for TCRbeta) was performed with unique molecular identifiers. TCRdb re-called the PCR reads through MiXCR, storing one row per CDR3 protein. Found here are tens of thousands of distinct CDR3 sequences, roughly 5% of them singletons; the top ten hold 15% to 20%. The sequence derives from a boy younger than two who had a stem cell transplant for acute myeloid leukemia, so the T cells may come from the graft donor. The specimen was PBMCs, mostly from graft donor cells, collected 180 days after TCRalphabeta/CD19-depleted stem cell transplant. The rearrangement uses TRBV11-2 and TRBJ2-1, with D perhaps TRBD2 (5 bases). The CDR3 region is CASSLESEGSSYNEQFF. Written as DNA, the CDR3 is TGTGCCAGCAGCTTAGAGTCCGAGGGCAGCTCCTACAATGAGCAGTTCTTC.